This T cell receptor beta chain was recorded in a study of T cell responses to AZD1222 COVID-19 vaccine. Study background: Second doses that came at about 4 or about 12 weeks were put together. Study-wide points: Only six individuals given AZD1222 were seropositive at baseline. No repertoire was sampled before or during the peak T cell response, only after it. Donors in the cohort were predominantly white British and more often female, and clonal diversity was possibly underestimated.

The assay was immunoSEQ multiplex PCR, and TCRdb's table has in-frame clones only and misses some. The sample has 100,000 to 150,000 clones; just over 90% are singletons. In its sample, this clone was seen once. Its antigen is currently unknown. Trimming stripped 1 base from V and 0 bases from J, with 10 bases between. Germline CDR1 is LNHDA and CDR2 is SQIVND (reference sequence). The CDR3 loop spans 16 amino acids. The chain joins TRBV19 to TRBJ2-1; possible D gene TRBD2, 5 bases. The source is an adult in good health. Sequenced material: peripheral blood, taken on day 0 of AZD1222 vaccination. CDR3 region: CASSIGLASSYNEQFF. For the CDR3, the DNA is TGTGCCAGTAGTATAGGCCTAGCTTCCTCCTACAATGAGCAGTTCTTC. Looking up the rest from reference TRBV19 and TRBJ2-1 gives the full variable domain: DGGITQSPKYLFRKEGQNVTLSCEQNLNHDAMYWYRQDPGQGLRLIYYSQIVNDFQKGDIAEGYSVSREKKESFPLTVTSAQKNPTAFYLCASSIGLASSYNEQFFGPGTRLTVL.